This T cell receptor beta chain was recovered during a study of blood T cell repertoires in COVID-19. In the study overall: Donors in the United States, Italy and Spain gave samples during acute or convalescent COVID-19. Nucleic acid was either cDNA or gDNA, and it came from T cells, B-cell-depleted T cells, or PBMCs.

Produced via immunoSEQ multiplex PCR; TCRdb's table is partial and in-frame only. Among tens of thousands of clones, over 80% were seen once, and the ten largest hold roughly a sixth. CDR1 and CDR2 from the germline V gene are SGHTA and FQGNSA. V lost 2 bases to trimming and J lost 1 base, with 11 bases between them. This CDR3 is built from 15 residues. The gene calls are TRBV7-2 and TRBJ1-2, with D possibly being TRBD1 (5 bases). The origin of this receptor is a human donor in a cohort sampled during active COVID-19. Sample: peripheral blood. This chain's CDR3 is CASSLMGGDNYGYTF. CDR3 DNA sequence: TGTGCCAGCAGCTTAATGGGGGGAGATAACTATGGCTACACCTTC.